The source of this TCR beta chain is a study of T cell responses to AZD1222 COVID-19 vaccine. About this clone itself: Its antigen is currently unknown.

Per the germline V gene, CDR1 is MNHNS and CDR2 is SASEGT. This CDR3 comprises 13 residues. The germline V and J ends were trimmed by 0 bases and 7 bases, with 9 bases remaining between them. TCRdb's copy holds only in-frame clones and misses some; the assay was immunoSEQ multiplex PCR. The sample lists over 55,000 clones, 83% occurring once. Study-wide points: Two AZD1222 doses significantly raised spike-specific TCR breadth and depth over controls. Baseline testing showed seropositivity in only a handful of AZD1222 recipients. Researchers report vaccine-associated CD4 TCRs spanning spike, with dominance at 160-218 and 743-854.

Here the sequenced sample was peripheral blood, taken 28 days after the second AZD1222 dose. V gene TRBV6-1 combines with J gene TRBJ1-1; D is unresolved. The receptor comes from an adult who received the AZD1222 COVID-19 vaccine. The CDR3 sequence is CASSEAGPVEAFF. The CDR3 bases are TGTGCCAGCAGTGAAGCAGGTCCGGTTGAAGCTTTCTTT.